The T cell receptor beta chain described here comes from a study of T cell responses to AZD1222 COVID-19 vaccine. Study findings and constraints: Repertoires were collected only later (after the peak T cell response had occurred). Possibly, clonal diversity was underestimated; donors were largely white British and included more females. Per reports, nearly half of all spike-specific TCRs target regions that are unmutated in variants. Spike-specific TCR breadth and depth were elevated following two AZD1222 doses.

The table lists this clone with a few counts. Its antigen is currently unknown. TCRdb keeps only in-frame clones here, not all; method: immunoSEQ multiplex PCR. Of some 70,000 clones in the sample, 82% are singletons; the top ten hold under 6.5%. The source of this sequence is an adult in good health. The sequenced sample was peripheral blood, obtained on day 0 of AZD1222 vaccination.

CDR3 coding DNA: TGTGCCAGCAGCCTCGGGACAGGGTTTAACTATGGCTACACCTTC. Its translation is CASSLGTGFNYGYTF. The rearrangement links TRBV7-9 to TRBJ1-2; 9 positions agree with TRBD1. CDR1 SEHNR and CDR2 FQNEAQ come from the germline V gene (reference sequence). The length of the CDR3 is 15 residues. J lost 1 base, V lost 5 bases, and 5 bases had no gene match.